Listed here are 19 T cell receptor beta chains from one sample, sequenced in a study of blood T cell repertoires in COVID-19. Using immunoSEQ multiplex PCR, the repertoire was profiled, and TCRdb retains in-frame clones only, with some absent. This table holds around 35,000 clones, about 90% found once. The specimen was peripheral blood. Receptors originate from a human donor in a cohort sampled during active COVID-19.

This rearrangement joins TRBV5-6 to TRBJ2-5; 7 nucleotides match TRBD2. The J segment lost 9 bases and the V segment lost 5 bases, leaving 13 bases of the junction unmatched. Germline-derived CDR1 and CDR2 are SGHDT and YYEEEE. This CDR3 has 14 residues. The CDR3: CASRGEGSGGPQYF. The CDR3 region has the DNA TGTGCCAGCAGGGGGGAAGGCTCGGGGGGACCCCAGTACTTC.

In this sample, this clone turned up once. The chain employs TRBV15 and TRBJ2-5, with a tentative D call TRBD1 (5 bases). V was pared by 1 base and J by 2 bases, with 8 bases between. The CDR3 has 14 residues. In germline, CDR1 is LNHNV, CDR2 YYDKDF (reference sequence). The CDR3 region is CATSRGGRQETQYF. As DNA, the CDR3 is TGTGCCACCAGCAGAGGGGGCAGACAAGAGACCCAGTACTTC.

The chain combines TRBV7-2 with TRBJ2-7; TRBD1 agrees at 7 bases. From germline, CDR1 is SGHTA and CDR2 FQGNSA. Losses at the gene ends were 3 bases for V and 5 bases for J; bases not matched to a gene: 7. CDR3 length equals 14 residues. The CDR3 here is CASSLTGLRDEQYF. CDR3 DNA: TGTGCCAGCAGCTTGACAGGGCTTCGCGACGAGCAGTACTTC.

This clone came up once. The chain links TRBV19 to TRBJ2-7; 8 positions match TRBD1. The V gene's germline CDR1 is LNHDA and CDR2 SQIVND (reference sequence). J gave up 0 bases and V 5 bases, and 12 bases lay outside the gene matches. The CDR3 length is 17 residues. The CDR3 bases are TGTGCCAGTAGTCCCATTGACAGGGGCCTCAACTCCTACGAGCAGTACTTC. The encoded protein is CASSPIDRGLNSYEQYF.

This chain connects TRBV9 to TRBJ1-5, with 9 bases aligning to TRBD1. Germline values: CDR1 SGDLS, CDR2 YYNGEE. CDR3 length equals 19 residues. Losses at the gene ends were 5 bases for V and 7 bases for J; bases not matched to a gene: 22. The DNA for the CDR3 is TGTGCCAGCAGTCGGAGGGGGACAGGGACCCGGGCTAGTCACCAGCCCCAGCATTTT. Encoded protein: CASSRRGTGTRASHQPQHF.

The CDR3 region is CASGKSGTDTQYF. The DNA for the CDR3 is TGTGCCAGCGGAAAGTCGGGGACAGATACGCAGTATTTT. V is TRBV9 and J is TRBJ2-3; D perhaps matches TRBD2 (5 bases). V was clipped by 7 bases and J by 3 bases, with 12 bases between them. Germline assignment: CDR1 SGDLS and CDR2 YYNGEE. This CDR3 has 13 residues.

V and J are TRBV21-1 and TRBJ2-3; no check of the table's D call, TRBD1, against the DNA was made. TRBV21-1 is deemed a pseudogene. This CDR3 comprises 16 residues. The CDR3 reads CASLAPQVPSTDTQYF. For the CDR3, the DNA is TGTGCCAGCCTCGCCCCACAGGTACCTAGCACAGATACGCAGTATTTT.

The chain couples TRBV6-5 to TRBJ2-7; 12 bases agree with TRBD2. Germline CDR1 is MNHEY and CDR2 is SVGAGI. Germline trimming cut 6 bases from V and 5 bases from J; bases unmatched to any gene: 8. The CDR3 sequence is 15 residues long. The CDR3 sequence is CASRSLAGGRDEQYF. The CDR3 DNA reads TGTGCCAGCAGGAGTCTAGCGGGGGGGCGTGACGAGCAGTACTTC.

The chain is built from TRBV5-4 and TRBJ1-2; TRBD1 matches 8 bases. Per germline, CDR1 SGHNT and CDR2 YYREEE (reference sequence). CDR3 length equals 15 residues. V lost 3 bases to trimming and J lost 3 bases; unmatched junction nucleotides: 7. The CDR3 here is CASSYDRGGDYGYTF. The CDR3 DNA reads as TGTGCCAGCAGCTACGACAGGGGAGGGGACTATGGCTACACCTTC.

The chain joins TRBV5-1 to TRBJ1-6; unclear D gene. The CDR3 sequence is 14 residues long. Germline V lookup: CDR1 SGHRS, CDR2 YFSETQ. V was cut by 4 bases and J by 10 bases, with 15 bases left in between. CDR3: CASSPATEGSPLHF. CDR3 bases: TGCGCCAGCAGCCCAGCAACAGAGGGCTCACCCCTCCACTTT.

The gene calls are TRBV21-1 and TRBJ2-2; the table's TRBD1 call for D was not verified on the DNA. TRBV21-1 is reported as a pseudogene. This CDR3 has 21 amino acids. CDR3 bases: TGTGCCAGCAGCAAAGATCGAAGGAGCGGGACAGGGGGAGAACACACCGGGGAGCTGTTTTTT. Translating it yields CASSKDRRSGTGGEHTGELFF.

This CDR3 is CASSIGAGQGVGGSYNEQFF. Written as DNA, the CDR3 is TGTGCCAGTAGTATAGGGGCGGGACAGGGGGTAGGAGGCTCCTACAATGAGCAGTTCTTC. This chain connects TRBV19 to TRBJ2-1; 11 nucleotides align to TRBD1. V gave up 1 base and J gave up 0 bases; unmatched junction bases: 11. The CDR3 runs to 20 residues. CDR1 and CDR2 (germline): LNHDA, SQIVND (reference sequence).

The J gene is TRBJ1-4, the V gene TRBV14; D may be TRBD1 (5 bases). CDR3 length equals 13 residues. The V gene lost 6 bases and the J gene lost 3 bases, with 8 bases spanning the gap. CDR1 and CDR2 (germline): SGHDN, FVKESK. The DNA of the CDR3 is TGTGCCAGCAGTTACAGGCCTAATGAAAAACTGTTTTTT. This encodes CASSYRPNEKLFF.

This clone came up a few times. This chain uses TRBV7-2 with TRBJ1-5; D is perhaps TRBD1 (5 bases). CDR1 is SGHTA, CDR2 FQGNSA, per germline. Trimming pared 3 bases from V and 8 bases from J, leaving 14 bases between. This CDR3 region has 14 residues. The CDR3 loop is CASSLGGDIKPQHF. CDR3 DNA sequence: TGTGCCAGCAGCTTGGGGGGGGATATAAAGCCCCAGCATTTT.

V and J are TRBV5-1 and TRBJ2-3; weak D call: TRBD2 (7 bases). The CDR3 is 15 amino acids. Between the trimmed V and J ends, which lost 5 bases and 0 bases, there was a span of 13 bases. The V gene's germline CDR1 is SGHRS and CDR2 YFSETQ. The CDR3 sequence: CASRKGGRSTDTQYF. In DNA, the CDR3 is TGCGCCAGCAGAAAGGGGGGGAGAAGCACAGATACGCAGTATTTT.

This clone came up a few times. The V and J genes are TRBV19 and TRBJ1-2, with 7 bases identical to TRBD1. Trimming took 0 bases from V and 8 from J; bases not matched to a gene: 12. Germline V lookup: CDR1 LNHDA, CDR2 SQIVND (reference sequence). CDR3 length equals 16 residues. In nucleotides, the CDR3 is TGTGCCAGTAGTATAGATCTTGGTATTGGGACAGCGGGCTACACCTTC. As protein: CASSIDLGIGTAGYTF. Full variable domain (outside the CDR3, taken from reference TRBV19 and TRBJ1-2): DGGITQSPKYLFRKEGQNVTLSCEQNLNHDAMYWYRQDPGQGLRLIYYSQIVNDFQKGDIAEGYSVSREKKESFPLTVTSAQKNPTAFYLCASSIDLGIGTAGYTFGSGTRLTVV.

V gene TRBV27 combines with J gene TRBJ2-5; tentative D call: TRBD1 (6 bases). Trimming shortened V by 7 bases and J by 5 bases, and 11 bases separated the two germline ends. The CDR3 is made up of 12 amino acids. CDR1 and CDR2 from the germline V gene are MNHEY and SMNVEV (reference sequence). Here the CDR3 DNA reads TGTGCCAGCAAAGGGGGTCTGGAGACCCAGTACTTC. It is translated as CASKGGLETQYF.

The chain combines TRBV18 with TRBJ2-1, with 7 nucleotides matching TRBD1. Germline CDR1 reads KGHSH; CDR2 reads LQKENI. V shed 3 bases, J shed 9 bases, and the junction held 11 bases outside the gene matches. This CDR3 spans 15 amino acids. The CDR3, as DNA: TGTGCCAGCTCACCCCCGGTTGACAGGGTTTCTGAGCAGTTCTTC. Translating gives CASSPPVDRVSEQFF.

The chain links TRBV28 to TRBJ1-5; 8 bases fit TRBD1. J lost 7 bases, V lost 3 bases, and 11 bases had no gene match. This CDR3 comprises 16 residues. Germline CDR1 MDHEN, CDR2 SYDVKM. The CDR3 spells CASSFYAGGSGQPQHF. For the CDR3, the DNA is TGTGCCAGCAGTTTTTATGCAGGGGGCTCAGGCCAGCCCCAGCATTTT. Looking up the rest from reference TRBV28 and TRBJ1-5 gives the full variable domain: DVKVTQSSRYLVKRTGEKVFLECVQDMDHENMFWYRQDPGLGLRLIYFSYDVKMKEKGDIPEGYSVSREKKERFSLILESASTNQTSMYLCASSFYAGGSGQPQHFGDGTRLSIL.